The source of this TCR beta chain is a study of blood T cell repertoires in COVID-19. Study summary: T cells, B-cell-depleted T cells, or PBMCs supplied cDNA or gDNA.

CDR1 LGHDT and CDR2 YNNKEL come from the germline V gene (reference sequence). The CDR3 extends over 12 amino acids. Trimming cost V 5 bases and J 5 bases, with 9 bases left between them. Authors' analysis steps: Counts of nucleated cells, estimated from reference gene primer amplification, were obtained. Profiled with immunoSEQ multiplex PCR; TCRdb holds only in-frame clones, not every one. V, J and clone size are those of that table, while D and trimming were read from the DNA. The profile shows about 99,000 clones, roughly four fifths of them singletons. V usage is TRBV3-1 (or the pseudogene TRBV3-2) and J usage is TRBJ1-1; D might be TRBD1 (5 bases). This sequence was found in a man in his sixties with acute or convalescent COVID-19. The sequenced sample consisted of peripheral blood. CDR3 sequence: CASSAGHTEAFF. The CDR3 DNA is TGTGCCAGCAGCGCAGGACATACTGAAGCTTTCTTT.